This TCR beta chain derives from a study of blood T cell repertoires in COVID-19. Overall study context: Nucleic acid was either cDNA or gDNA, and it came from T cells, B-cell-depleted T cells, or PBMCs.

CDR3 size: 15 residues. CDR1 is SGHAT, CDR2 FQNNGV, per germline. After removal of 5 bases from V and 3 bases from J, the junction contained 4 bases not matched to a gene. Only in-frame clones appear in the TCRdb table, and some are missing; sequencing was by immunoSEQ multiplex PCR. The sample has some 99,000 clones, about 85% seen once. This chain uses TRBV11-2 with TRBJ2-2, with 9 bases identical to TRBD1. The sequencing input was peripheral blood. The sequence derives from a man between 65 and 85 years old with acute or convalescent COVID-19. CDR3 residues: CASSLRQGDTGELFF. Written as DNA, the CDR3 is TGTGCCAGCAGCCTCAGACAGGGGGACACCGGGGAGCTGTTTTTT.